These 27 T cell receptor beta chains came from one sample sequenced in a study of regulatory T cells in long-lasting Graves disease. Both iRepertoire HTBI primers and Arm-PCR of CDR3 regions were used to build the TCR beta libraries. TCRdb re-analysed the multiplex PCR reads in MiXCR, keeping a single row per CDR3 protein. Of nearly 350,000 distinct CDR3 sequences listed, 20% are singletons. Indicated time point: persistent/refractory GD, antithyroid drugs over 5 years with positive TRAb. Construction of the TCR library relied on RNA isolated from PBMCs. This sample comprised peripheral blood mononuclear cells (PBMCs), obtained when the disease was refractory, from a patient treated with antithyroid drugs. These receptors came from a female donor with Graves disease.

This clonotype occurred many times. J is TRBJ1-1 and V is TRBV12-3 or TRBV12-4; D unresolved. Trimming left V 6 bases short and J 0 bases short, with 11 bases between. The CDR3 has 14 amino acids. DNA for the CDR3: TGTGCCAGCAGGGGCGCGGCTATGAACACTGAAGCTTTCTTT. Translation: CASRGAAMNTEAFF.

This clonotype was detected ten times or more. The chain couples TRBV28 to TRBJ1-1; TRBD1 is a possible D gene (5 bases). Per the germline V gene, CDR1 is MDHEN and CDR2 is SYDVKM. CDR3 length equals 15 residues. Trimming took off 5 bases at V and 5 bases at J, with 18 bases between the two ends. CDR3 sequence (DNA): TGTGCCAGCAGTCTCCCCGTGGGCGGGGGAACTGAAGCTTTCTTT. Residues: CASSLPVGGGTEAFF.

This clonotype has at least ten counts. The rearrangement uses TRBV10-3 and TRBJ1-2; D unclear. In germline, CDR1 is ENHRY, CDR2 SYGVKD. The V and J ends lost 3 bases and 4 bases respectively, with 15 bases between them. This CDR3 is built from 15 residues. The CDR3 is CAISDGQANLYGYTF. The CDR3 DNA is TGTGCCATCAGTGATGGGCAGGCCAACCTCTATGGCTACACCTTC.

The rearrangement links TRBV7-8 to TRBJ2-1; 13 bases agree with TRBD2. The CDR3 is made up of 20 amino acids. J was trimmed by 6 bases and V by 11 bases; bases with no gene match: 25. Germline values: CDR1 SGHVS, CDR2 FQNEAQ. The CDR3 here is CAVMGGYGLAGDGKGNEQFF. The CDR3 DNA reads TGTGCCGTTATGGGAGGGTACGGACTAGCGGGGGACGGGAAGGGCAATGAGCAGTTCTTC.

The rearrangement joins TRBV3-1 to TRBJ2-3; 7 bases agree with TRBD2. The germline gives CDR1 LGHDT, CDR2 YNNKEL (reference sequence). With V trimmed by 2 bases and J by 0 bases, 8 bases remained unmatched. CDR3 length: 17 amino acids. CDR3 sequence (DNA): TGTGCCAGCAGCCAATCCCTACCGCGGGGGAGCACAGATACGCAGTATTTT. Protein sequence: CASSQSLPRGSTDTQYF.

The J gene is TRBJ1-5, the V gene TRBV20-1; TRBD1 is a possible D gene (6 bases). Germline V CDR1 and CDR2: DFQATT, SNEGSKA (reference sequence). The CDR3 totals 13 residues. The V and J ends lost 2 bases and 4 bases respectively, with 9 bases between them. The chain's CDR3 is CSARTTGNQPQHF. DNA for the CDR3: TGCAGTGCTAGAACTACAGGGAATCAGCCCCAGCATTTT.

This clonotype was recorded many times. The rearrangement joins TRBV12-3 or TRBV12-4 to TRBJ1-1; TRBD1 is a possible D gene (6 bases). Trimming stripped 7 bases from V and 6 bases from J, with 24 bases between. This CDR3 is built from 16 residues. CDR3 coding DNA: TGTGCCAGCAAAGCCAGAGGGGGGAGTCGAGTCGCTGAAGCTTTCTTT. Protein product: CASKARGGSRVAEAFF.

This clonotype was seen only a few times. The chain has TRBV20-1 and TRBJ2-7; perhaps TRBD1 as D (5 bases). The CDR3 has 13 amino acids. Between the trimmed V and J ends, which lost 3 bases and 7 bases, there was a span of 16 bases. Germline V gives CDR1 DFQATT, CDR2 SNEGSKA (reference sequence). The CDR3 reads CSASMGHLDEQYF. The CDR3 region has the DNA TGCAGTGCTAGTATGGGGCATTTGGATGAGCAGTACTTC.

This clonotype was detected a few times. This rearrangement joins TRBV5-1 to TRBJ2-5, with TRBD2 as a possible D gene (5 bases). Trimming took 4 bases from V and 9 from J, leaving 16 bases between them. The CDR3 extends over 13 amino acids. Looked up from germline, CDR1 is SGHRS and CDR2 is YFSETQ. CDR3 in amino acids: CASSPGGQRPQYF. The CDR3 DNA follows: TGCGCCAGCAGCCCCGGAGGCCAGAGGCCCCAGTACTTC.

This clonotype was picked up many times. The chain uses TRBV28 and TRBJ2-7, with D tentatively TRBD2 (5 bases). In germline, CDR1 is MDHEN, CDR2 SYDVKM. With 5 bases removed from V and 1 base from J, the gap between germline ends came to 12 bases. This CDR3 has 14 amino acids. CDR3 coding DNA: TGTGCCAGCAGTCGCTTGGGGAGATCCTACGAGCAGTACTTC. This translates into CASSRLGRSYEQYF.

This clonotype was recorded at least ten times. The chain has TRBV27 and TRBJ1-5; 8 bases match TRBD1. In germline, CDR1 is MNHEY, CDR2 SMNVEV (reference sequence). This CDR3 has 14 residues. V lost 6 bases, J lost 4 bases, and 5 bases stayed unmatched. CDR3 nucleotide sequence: TGTGCCAGCAGCCCAGGGGGCTGGAATCAGCCCCAGCATTTT. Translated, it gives CASSPGGWNQPQHF.

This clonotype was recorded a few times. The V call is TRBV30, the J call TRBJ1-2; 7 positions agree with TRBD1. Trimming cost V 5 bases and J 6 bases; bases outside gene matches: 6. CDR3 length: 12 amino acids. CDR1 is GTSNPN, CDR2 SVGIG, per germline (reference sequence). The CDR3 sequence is CAWGRDRNGYTF. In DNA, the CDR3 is TGTGCCTGGGGCCGGGACAGAAATGGCTACACCTTC.

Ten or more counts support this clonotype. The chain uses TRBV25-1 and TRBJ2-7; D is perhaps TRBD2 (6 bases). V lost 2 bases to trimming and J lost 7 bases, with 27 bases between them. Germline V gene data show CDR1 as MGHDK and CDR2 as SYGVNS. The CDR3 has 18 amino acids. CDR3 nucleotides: TGTGCCAGCAGTGAAGGTAGGGAATGGCGGGACGGTCCGAGTGAGCAGTACTTC. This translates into CASSEGREWRDGPSEQYF.

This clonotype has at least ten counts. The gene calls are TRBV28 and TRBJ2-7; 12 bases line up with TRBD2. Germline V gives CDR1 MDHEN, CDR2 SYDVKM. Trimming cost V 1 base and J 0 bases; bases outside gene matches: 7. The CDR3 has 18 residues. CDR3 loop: CASSLLTSGLAGSYEQYF. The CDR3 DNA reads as TGTGCCAGCAGTTTATTGACTTCGGGACTAGCGGGCTCCTACGAGCAGTACTTC.

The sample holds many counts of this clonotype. The DNA for the CDR3 is TGCAGTGCTAGGAGGTCTAGCGGGGGCCGGGGGGAGACCCAGTACTTC. Its protein product is CSARRSSGGRGETQYF. The V gene is TRBV20-1, the J gene TRBJ2-5; TRBD2 matches 10 bases. In germline, CDR1 is DFQATT, CDR2 SNEGSKA (reference sequence). J lost 5 bases, V lost 3 bases, and 12 bases had no gene match. This CDR3 contains 16 residues.

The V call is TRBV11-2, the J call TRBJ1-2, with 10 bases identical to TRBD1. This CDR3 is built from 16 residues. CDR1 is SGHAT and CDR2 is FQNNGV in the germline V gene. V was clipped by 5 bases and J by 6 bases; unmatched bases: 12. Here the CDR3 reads CASSQWGQGLPHGYTF. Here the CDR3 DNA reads TGTGCCAGCAGCCAATGGGGACAGGGGCTCCCCCATGGCTACACCTTC.

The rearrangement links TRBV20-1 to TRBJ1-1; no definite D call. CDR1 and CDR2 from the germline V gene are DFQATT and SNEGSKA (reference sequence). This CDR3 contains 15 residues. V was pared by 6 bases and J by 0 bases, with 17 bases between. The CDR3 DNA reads TGCAGTGCCCCCACATGGGTCTCGATGAACACTGAAGCTTTCTTT. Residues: CSAPTWVSMNTEAFF.

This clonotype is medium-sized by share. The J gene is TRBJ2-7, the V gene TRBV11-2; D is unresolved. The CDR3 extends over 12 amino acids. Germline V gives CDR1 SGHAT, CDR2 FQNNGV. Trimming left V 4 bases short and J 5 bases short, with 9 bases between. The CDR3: CASSSSLHEQYF. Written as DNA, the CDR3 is TGTGCCAGCAGCTCCTCTCTCCACGAGCAGTACTTC.

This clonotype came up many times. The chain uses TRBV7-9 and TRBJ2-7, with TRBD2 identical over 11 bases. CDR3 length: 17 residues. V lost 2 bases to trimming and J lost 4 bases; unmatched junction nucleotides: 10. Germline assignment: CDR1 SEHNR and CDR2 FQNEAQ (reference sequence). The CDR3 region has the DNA TGTGCCAGCAGCTTAAAGCCTGGGGGGACTAGCGGTTACGAGCAGTACTTC. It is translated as CASSLKPGGTSGYEQYF.

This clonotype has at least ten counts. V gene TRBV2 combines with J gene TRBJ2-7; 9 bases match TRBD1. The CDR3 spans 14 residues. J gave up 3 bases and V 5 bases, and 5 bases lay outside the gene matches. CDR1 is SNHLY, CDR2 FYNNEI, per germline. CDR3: CASSTGQGIYEQYF. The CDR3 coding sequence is TGTGCCAGCAGTACAGGACAGGGGATCTACGAGCAGTACTTC.

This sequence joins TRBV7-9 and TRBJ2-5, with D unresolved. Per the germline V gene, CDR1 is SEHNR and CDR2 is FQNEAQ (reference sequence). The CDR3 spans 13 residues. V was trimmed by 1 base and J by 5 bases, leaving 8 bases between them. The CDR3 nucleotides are TGTGCCAGCAGCTTAGATGGTAGGGAGACCCAGTACTTC. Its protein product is CASSLDGRETQYF.

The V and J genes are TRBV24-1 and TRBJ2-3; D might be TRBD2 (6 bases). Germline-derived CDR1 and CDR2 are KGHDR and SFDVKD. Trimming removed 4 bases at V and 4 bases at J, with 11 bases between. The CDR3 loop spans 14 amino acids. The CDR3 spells CATSDPGSADTQYF. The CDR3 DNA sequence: TGTGCCACCAGTGACCCCGGGAGTGCAGATACGCAGTATTTT.

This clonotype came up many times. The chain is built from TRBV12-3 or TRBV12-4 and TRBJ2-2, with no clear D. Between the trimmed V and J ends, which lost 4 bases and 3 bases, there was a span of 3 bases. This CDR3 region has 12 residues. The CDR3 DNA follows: TGTGCCAGCAGTTCCCACACCGGGGAGCTGTTTTTT. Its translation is CASSSHTGELFF.

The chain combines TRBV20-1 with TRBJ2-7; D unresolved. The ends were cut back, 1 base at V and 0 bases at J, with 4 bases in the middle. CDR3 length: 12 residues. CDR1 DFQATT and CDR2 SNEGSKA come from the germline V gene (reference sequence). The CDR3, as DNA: TGCAGTGCTAGAGGTAGCTCCTACGAGCAGTACTTC. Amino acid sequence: CSARGSSYEQYF.

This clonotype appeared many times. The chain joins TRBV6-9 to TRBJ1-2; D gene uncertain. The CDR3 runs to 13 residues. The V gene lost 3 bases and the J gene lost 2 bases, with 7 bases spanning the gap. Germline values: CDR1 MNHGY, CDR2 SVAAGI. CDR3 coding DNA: TGTGCCAGCAGTTACGCGGGGAACTATGGCTACACCTTC. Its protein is CASSYAGNYGYTF.

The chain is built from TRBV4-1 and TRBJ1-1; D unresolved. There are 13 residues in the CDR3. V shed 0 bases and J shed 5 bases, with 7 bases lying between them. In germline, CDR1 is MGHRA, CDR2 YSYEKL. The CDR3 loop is CASSQDRWTEAFF. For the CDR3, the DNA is TGCGCCAGCAGCCAAGACAGGTGGACTGAAGCTTTCTTT.

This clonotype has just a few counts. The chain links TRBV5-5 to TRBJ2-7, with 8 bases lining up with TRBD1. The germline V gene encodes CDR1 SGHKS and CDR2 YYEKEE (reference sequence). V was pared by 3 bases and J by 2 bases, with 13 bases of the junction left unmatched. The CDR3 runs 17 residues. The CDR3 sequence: CASSSGPDRGLPYEQYF. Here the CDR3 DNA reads TGTGCCAGCAGCTCCGGACCTGACAGGGGTCTCCCCTACGAGCAGTACTTC.